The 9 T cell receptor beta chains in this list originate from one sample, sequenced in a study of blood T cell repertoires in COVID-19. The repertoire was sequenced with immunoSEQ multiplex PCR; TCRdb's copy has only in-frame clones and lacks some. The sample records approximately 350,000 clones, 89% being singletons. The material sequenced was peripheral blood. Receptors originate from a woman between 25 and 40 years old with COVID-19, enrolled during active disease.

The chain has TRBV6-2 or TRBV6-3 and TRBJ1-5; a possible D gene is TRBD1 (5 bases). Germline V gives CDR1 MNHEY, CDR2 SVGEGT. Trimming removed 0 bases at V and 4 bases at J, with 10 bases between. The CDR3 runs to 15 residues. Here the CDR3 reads CASSYSRTGNQPQHF. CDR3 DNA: TGTGCCAGCAGTTACTCGAGAACAGGTAATCAGCCCCAGCATTTT.

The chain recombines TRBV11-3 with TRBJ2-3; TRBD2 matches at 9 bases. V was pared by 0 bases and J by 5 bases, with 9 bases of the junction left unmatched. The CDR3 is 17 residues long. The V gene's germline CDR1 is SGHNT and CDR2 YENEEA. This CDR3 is CASSLEVQRGARDTQYF. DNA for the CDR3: TGTGCCAGCAGCTTAGAGGTTCAGCGGGGGGCGAGAGATACGCAGTATTTT. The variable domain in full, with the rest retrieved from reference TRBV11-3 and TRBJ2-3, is EAGVVQSPRYKIIEKKQPVAFWCNPISGHNTLYWYLQNLGQGPELLIRYENEEAVDDSQLPKDRFSAERLKGVDSTLKIQPAELGDSAVYLCASSLEVQRGARDTQYFGPGTRLTVL.

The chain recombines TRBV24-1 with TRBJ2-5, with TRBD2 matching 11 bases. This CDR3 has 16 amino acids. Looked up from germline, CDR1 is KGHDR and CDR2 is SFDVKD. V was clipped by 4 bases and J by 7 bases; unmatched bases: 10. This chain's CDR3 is CATSDPKTSGIGTQYF. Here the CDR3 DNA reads TGTGCCACCAGTGACCCAAAGACTAGCGGGATAGGGACCCAGTACTTC.

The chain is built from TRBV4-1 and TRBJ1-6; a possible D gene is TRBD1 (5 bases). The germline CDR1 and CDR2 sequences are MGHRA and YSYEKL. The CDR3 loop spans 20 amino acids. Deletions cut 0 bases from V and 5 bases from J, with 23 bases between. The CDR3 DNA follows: TGCGCCAGCAGCCAAGATCTCCCAGTCCGGGGGGGAAACAATAATTCACCCCTCCACTTT. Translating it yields CASSQDLPVRGGNNNSPLHF.

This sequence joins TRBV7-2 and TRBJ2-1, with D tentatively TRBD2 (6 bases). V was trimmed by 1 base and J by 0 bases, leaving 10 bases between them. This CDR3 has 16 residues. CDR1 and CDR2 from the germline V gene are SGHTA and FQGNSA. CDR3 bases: TGTGCCAGCAGCTTAGGGCTAGCGCCCTCCTACAATGAGCAGTTCTTC. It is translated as CASSLGLAPSYNEQFF.

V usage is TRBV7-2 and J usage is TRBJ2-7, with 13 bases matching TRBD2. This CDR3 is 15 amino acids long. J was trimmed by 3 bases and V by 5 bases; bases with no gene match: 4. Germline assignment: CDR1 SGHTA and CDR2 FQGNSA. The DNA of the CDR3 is TGTGCCAGCAGCCAAGGGACTAGCGGGGTCTACGAGCAGTACTTC. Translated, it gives CASSQGTSGVYEQYF. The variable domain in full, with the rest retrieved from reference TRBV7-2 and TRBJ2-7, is GAGVSQSPSNKVTEKGKDVELRCDPISGHTALYWYRQSLGQGLEFLIYFQGNSAPDKSGLPSDRFSAERTGGSVSTLTIQRTQQEDSAVYLCASSQGTSGVYEQYFGPGTRLTVT.

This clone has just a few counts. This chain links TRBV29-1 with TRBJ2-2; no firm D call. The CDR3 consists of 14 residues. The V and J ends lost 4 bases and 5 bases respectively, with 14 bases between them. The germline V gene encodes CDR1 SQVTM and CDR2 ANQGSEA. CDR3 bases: TGCAGCGTTGTTATGGCAGGAAGGACCGGGGAGCTGTTTTTT. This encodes CSVVMAGRTGELFF.

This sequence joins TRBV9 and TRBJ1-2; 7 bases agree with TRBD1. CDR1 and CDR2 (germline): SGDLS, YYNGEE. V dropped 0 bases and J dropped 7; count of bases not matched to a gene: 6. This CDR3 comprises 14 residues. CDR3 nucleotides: TGTGCCAGCAGCGTAGGCCAGGGGGTCTCTGGCTACACCTTC. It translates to CASSVGQGVSGYTF.

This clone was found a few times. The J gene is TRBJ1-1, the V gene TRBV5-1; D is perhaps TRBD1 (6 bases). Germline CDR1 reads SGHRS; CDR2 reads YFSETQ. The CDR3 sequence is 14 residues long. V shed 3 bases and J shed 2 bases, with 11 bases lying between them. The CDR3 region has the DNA TGCGCCAGCAGCTACGGGACAACCAACACTGAAGCTTTCTTT. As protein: CASSYGTTNTEAFF.